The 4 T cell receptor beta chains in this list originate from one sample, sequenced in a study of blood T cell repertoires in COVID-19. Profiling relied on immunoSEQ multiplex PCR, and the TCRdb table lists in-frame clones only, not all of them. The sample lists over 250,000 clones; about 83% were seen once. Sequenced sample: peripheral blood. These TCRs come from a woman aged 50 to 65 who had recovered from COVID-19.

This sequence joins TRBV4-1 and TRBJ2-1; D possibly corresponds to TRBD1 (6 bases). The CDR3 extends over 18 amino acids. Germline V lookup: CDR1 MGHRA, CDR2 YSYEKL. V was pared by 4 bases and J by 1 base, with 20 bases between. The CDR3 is CASSPKGPQGQSYNEQFF. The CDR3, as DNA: TGCGCCAGCAGCCCCAAGGGGCCACAGGGTCAATCCTACAATGAGCAGTTCTTC.

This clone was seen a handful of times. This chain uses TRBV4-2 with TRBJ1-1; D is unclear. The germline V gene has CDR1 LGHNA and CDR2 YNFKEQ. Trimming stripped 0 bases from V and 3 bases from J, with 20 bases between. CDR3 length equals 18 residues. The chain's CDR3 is CASSQEAGGWSRDTEAFF. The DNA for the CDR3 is TGTGCCAGCAGCCAAGAGGCGGGTGGGTGGTCGAGGGACACTGAAGCTTTCTTT.

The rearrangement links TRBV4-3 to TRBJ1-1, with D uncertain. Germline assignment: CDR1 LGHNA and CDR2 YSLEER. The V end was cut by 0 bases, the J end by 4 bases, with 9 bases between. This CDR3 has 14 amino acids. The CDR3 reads CASSQDRRGTEAFF. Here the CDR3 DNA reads TGCGCCAGCAGCCAAGATCGCCGGGGCACTGAAGCTTTCTTT.

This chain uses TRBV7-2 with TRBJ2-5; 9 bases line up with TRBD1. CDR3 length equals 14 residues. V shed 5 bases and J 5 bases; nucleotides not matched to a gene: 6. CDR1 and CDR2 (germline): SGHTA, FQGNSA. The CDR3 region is CASSPLTGGETQYF. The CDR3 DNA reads TGTGCCAGCAGCCCTTTGACAGGGGGTGAGACCCAGTACTTC.